The TCR beta chain described here comes from a study of blood T cell repertoires in COVID-19. For the study at large: Samples representing acute and convalescent COVID-19 were sourced from the United States, Italy and Spain. In each case, the material was cDNA or gDNA derived from T cells, B-cell-depleted T cells, or PBMCs.

V lost 6 bases and J 2 bases, leaving 11 bases between the germline ends. CDR1 is LNHNV and CDR2 is YYDKDF in the germline V gene (reference sequence). The CDR3 consists of 13 residues. Per the study methods: The authors estimated nucleated cell counts from reference gene primer amplification. This table comes from immunoSEQ multiplex PCR, and its TCRdb copy is limited to in-frame clones, with some not included. V, J and clone size derive from that table, while D and trimming were established from the DNA sequence. The sample yields some 96,000 clones, roughly 86% seen once. This TCR derives from a man aged 45-65 years with acute or convalescent COVID-19. The gene calls are TRBV15 and TRBJ2-7; no reliable D call. Sample: peripheral blood. CDR3 sequence: CATRNTAAYEQYF. CDR3 DNA: TGTGCCACCAGGAACACAGCCGCCTACGAGCAGTACTTC.